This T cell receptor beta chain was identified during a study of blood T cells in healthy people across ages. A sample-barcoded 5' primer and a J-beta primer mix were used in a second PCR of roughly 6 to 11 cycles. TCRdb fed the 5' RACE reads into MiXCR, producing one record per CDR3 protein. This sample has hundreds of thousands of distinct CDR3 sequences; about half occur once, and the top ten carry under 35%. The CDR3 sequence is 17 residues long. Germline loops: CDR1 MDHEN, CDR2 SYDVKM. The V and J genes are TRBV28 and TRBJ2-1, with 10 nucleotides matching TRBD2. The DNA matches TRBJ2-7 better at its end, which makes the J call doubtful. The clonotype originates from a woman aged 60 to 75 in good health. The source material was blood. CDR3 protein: CASSLSASGRAIYEQYF. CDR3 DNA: TGTGCCAGCAGTTTAAGCGCAAGCGGGAGGGCTATCTATGAGCAGTACTTC.